This T cell receptor (beta chain) was sequenced for a study of CD8 T cells in ankylosing spondylitis. General study findings and limits: Clones linked to disease, bearing a CD8+ phenotype, were relatively rare in peripheral blood. Prior work had noted some motif variants in reactive arthritis blood and synovial fluid. The clones that were linked to disease were reported to be significantly enriched in matched synovial fluid samples from ankylosing spondylitis patients.

Quantitative 5'-RACE with molecular barcodes generated TCR beta libraries. MiXCR was run by TCRdb on the 5' RACE reads, yielding one entry per CDR3 protein. The sample comprises roughly 180,000 distinct CDR3 sequences, around 8.9% of which are singletons, and roughly 16% rests with the top ten. Trimming stripped 5 bases from V and 5 bases from J, with 14 bases between. The CDR3 contains 14 residues. The germline gives CDR1 MNHNS, CDR2 SASEGT. Concerning this clonotype: Its cognate antigen is unknown.

The V gene is TRBV6-1, the J gene TRBJ2-3, with D perhaps TRBD1 (5 bases). The source material was blood, either unsorted or a sorted T cell fraction (not recorded which). This TCR was recovered from a female donor with ankylosing spondylitis or in good health (not recorded which). Here the CDR3 DNA reads TGTGCCAGCAGTCCTGGGGCCCTACAAGATACGCAGTATTTT. Translating gives CASSPGALQDTQYF.